This entry lists 26 T cell receptor beta chains sequenced from one sample in a study of T cells after yellow fever vaccination. TCRdb re-analysed the 5' RACE reads in MiXCR, keeping a single row per CDR3 protein. The repertoire includes 550,000 or so distinct CDR3 sequences, over 15% of them detected once, and roughly 13% sits in the top ten. The input for sequencing was PBMCs, taken 15 days after the yellow fever booster vaccination. Every receptor here comes from a young man who received the YFV17D yellow fever vaccine.

This clonotype came up a few times. This chain uses TRBV10-1 with TRBJ2-3; D is uncertain. With 9 bases removed from V and 1 base from J, the gap between germline ends came to 20 bases. The CDR3 has 16 residues. CDR1 is WNHNN and CDR2 is SYGVQD in the germline V gene (reference sequence). CDR3 residues: CASSEVQTVGTDTQYF. The CDR3 region has the DNA TGCGCCAGTTCAGAGGTACAGACGGTTGGCACAGATACGCAGTATTTT.

CDR3 amino acids: CASSYQGWGGEQFF. DNA of the CDR3: TGTGCCAGCAGCTACCAGGGGTGGGGCGGTGAGCAGTTCTTC. The rearrangement uses TRBV7-2 and TRBJ2-1; D perhaps matches TRBD1 (6 bases). V was pared by 4 bases and J by 9 bases, with 16 bases between. The CDR3 consists of 14 residues. Germline CDR1 is SGHTA and CDR2 is FQGNSA. Drawing the rest from reference TRBV7-2 and TRBJ2-1, the complete variable domain is GAGVSQSPSNKVTEKGKDVELRCDPISGHTALYWYRQSLGQGLEFLIYFQGNSAPDKSGLPSDRFSAERTGGSVSTLTIQRTQQEDSAVYLCASSYQGWGGEQFFGPGTRLTVL.

This clonotype was counted ten times or more. The chain joins TRBV20-1 to TRBJ2-7; D possibly corresponds to TRBD2 (6 bases). From germline, CDR1 is DFQATT and CDR2 SNEGSKA (reference sequence). The CDR3 loop spans 15 amino acids. Trimming shortened V by 2 bases and J by 4 bases, and 18 bases separated the two germline ends. This CDR3 reads CSARPPSAGTYEQYF. In DNA form, the CDR3 reads TGCAGTGCTAGACCCCCCTCGGCGGGAACGTACGAGCAGTACTTC.

In its sample, this clonotype was seen a few times. The gene calls are TRBV27 and TRBJ2-5; no clear D. Trimming removed 2 bases from V and 3 bases from J, with 10 bases in between. Germline-derived CDR1 and CDR2 are MNHEY and SMNVEV (reference sequence). This CDR3 has 14 amino acids. CDR3 sequence reads: CASSLNGPEETQYF. CDR3 DNA: TGTGCCAGCAGTTTAAATGGGCCTGAAGAGACCCAGTACTTC.

This chain joins TRBV10-3 and TRBJ1-1; D call uncertain. Trimming removed 5 bases at V and 9 bases at J, with 10 bases between. The CDR3 is 11 residues long. Looked up from germline, CDR1 is ENHRY and CDR2 is SYGVKD. The CDR3 nucleotides are TGTGCCATCAGTCCCGGCAGGAAAGCTTTCTTT. This codes for CAISPGRKAFF.

The table lists this clonotype with a few counts. This rearrangement joins TRBV28 to TRBJ2-3; 9 bases are shared with TRBD2. The CDR3 sequence is 16 residues long. Unmatched junction bases numbered 7, after V lost 2 bases and J lost 4 bases. Germline V lookup: CDR1 MDHEN, CDR2 SYDVKM. For the CDR3, the DNA is TGTGCCAGCAGTTTACCCAGCGGGAGGAATGCAGATACGCAGTATTTT. As protein: CASSLPSGRNADTQYF.

This rearrangement joins TRBV5-6 to TRBJ2-1, with 12 nucleotides matching TRBD2. J lost 8 bases, V lost 3 bases, and 6 bases had no gene match. Germline V lookup: CDR1 SGHDT, CDR2 YYEEEE. The CDR3 sequence is 15 residues long. The CDR3 loop is CASSSRLAGDYEQFF. CDR3 nucleotide sequence: TGTGCCAGCAGCTCAAGACTAGCGGGAGACTATGAGCAGTTCTTC. Filled out from reference TRBV5-6 and TRBJ2-1, the complete variable domain reads DAGVTQSPTHLIKTRGQQVTLRCSPKSGHDTVSWYQQALGQGPQFIFQYYEEEERQRGNFPDRFSGHQFPNYSSELNVNALLLGDSALYLCASSSRLAGDYEQFFGPGTRLTVL.

The rearrangement uses TRBV5-1 and TRBJ2-1; a possible D gene is TRBD1 (7 bases). CDR3 length: 15 residues. V gave up 6 bases and J gave up 6 bases, with 19 bases separating them. CDR1 is SGHRS, CDR2 YFSETQ, per germline. This CDR3 is CASIFSPGGGNEQFF. Written as DNA, the CDR3 is TGCGCCAGCATATTCTCCCCAGGGGGAGGCAATGAGCAGTTCTTC. The whole variable domain, filled in from reference TRBV5-1 and TRBJ2-1, reads KAGVTQTPRYLIKTRGQQVTLSCSPISGHRSVSWYQQTPGQGLQFLFEYFSETQRNKGNFPGRFSGRQFSNSRSEMNVSTLELGDSALYLCASIFSPGGGNEQFFGPGTRLTVL.

The chain carries TRBV7-9 and TRBJ2-3; 10 nucleotides agree with TRBD2. Unmatched junction bases numbered 8, after V lost 5 bases and J lost 3 bases. The CDR3 has 16 amino acids. CDR1 is SEHNR, CDR2 FQNEAQ, per germline (reference sequence). Here the CDR3 reads CASSPPVAGGTDTQYF. The CDR3 bases are TGTGCCAGCAGCCCTCCGGTAGCGGGAGGTACAGATACGCAGTATTTT. The complete variable domain, with remaining parts taken from reference TRBV7-9 and TRBJ2-3, reads DTGVSQNPRHKITKRGQNVTFRCDPISEHNRLYWYRQTLGQGPEFLTYFQNEAQLEKSRLLSDRFSAERPKGSFSTLEIQRTEQGDSAMYLCASSPPVAGGTDTQYFGPGTRLTVL.

This clonotype showed up just a few times. The V call is TRBV6-2 or TRBV6-3, the J call TRBJ2-5; no clear D gene. CDR1 and CDR2 (germline): MNHEY, SVGEGT. CDR3 size: 12 residues. V lost 2 bases and J 7 bases, leaving 8 bases between the germline ends. The CDR3 nucleotides read TGTGCCAGCAGTTACGTAGGAAGGACCCAGTACTTC. Protein sequence: CASSYVGRTQYF.

The chain links TRBV15 to TRBJ2-1, with D possibly matching TRBD2 (6 bases). The germline V gene has CDR1 LNHNV and CDR2 YYDKDF (reference sequence). This CDR3 spans 17 amino acids. V lost 5 bases and J 4 bases, leaving 21 bases between the germline ends. This CDR3 is CATSRSSGASYYNEQFF. The CDR3 DNA sequence: TGTGCCACCAGCCGAAGTAGCGGCGCTTCTTATTACAATGAGCAGTTCTTC.

The chain employs TRBV14 and TRBJ1-6; no reliable D call. This CDR3 is 15 amino acids long. CDR1 and CDR2 from the germline V gene are SGHDN and FVKESK. With 3 bases removed from V and 2 bases from J, the gap between germline ends came to 8 bases. The CDR3 bases are TGTGCCAGCAGCCAGCGCTGGACCTATAATTCACCCCTCCACTTT. Protein product: CASSQRWTYNSPLHF.

This clonotype came up a few times. This chain joins TRBV7-8 and TRBJ2-7; possibly TRBD1 for D (6 bases). The length of the CDR3 is 17 residues. V was pared by 1 base and J by 0 bases, with 16 bases between. Looked up from germline, CDR1 is SGHVS and CDR2 is FQNEAQ. The CDR3 reads CASSLGYGRGTSYEQYF. The CDR3 nucleotides read TGTGCCAGCAGCTTAGGCTACGGCAGGGGCACCTCCTACGAGCAGTACTTC.

The CDR3 is CASRGRLTGYTF. CDR3 DNA sequence: TGTGCCAGCAGGGGACGGCTGACTGGCTACACCTTC. This chain connects TRBV6-5 to TRBJ1-2, with D maybe TRBD1 (5 bases). V dropped 6 bases and J dropped 7 bases, with 12 bases sitting between them. Germline V gene sequence: CDR1 MNHEY, CDR2 SVGAGI. The CDR3 contains 12 residues.

The chain links TRBV5-1 to TRBJ2-7; TRBD2 might be the D (6 bases). The V end lost 4 bases, the J end lost 2 bases, and 13 bases lay between the germline ends. The germline V gene has CDR1 SGHRS and CDR2 YFSETQ. The CDR3 is 14 residues long. This CDR3 is CASSDLAPAYEQYF. CDR3 DNA sequence: TGCGCCAGCAGCGATCTAGCGCCCGCCTACGAGCAGTACTTC.

The rearrangement links TRBV7-3 to TRBJ2-3, with a possible D match to TRBD2 (6 bases). With 2 bases removed from V and 7 bases from J, the gap between germline ends came to 16 bases. CDR1 SGHTA and CDR2 FQGTGA come from the germline V gene. The CDR3 loop spans 15 amino acids. CDR3 bases: TGTGCCAGCAGCTTAGCTCTAGCGATTCCAAATACGCAGTATTTT. Translated, it gives CASSLALAIPNTQYF.

V and J are TRBV4-3 and TRBJ2-1; D possibly corresponds to TRBD1 (5 bases). The CDR3 is 13 residues long. From germline, CDR1 is LGHNA and CDR2 YSLEER. V gave up 3 bases and J gave up 4 bases, with 7 bases separating them. CDR3 in DNA: TGCGCCAGCAGCCAGTACAGGTACAATGAGCAGTTCTTC. Translated: CASSQYRYNEQFF.

This clonotype has only a few counts. This rearrangement joins TRBV27 to TRBJ1-2, with unresolved D. Germline V gene sequence: CDR1 MNHEY, CDR2 SMNVEV (reference sequence). The V end was cut by 6 bases, the J end by 1 base, with 6 bases between. The CDR3 is made up of 12 amino acids. For the CDR3, the DNA is TGTGCCAGCAGGGCAGATAACTATGGCTACACCTTC. Translation: CASRADNYGYTF.

This clonotype has a handful of counts. This CDR3 is CAISENQGQYGYTF. The CDR3 nucleotides are TGTGCCATCAGTGAGAACCAGGGTCAGTATGGCTACACCTTC. The chain carries TRBV10-3 and TRBJ1-2; possible D gene TRBD1, 5 bases. The CDR3 runs 14 residues. CDR1 is ENHRY, CDR2 SYGVKD, per germline. V gave up 2 bases and J gave up 5 bases, with 12 bases separating them.

This clonotype appeared a few times. The chain recombines TRBV20-1 with TRBJ2-7; D tentatively reads TRBD1 or TRBD2 (5 bases each). The CDR3 covers 13 residues. V lost 6 bases and J lost 2, with 14 bases in between. CDR1 and CDR2 (germline): DFQATT, SNEGSKA (reference sequence). CDR3 loop: CSARTGQAYEQYF. CDR3 DNA sequence: TGCAGTGCCCGGACGGGGCAAGCCTACGAGCAGTACTTC.

J is TRBJ2-3 and V is TRBV27, with no clear D. Trimming removed 3 bases at V and 0 bases at J, with 10 bases between. Per germline, CDR1 MNHEY and CDR2 SMNVEV (reference sequence). The CDR3 sequence is 15 residues long. The CDR3 DNA is TGTGCCAGCAGTTTGCAGACCGTAAGCACAGATACGCAGTATTTT. It translates to CASSLQTVSTDTQYF.

The chain joins TRBV19 to TRBJ2-3; 7 bases are a match to TRBD1. V lost 6 bases, J lost 2 bases, and 8 bases stayed unmatched. The V gene's germline CDR1 is LNHDA and CDR2 SQIVND (reference sequence). The CDR3 loop spans 15 amino acids. Written as DNA, the CDR3 is TGTGCCAGTAGCTCGACAGGGTCGGACACAGATACGCAGTATTTT. Its translation is CASSSTGSDTDTQYF.

The rearrangement joins TRBV6-1 to TRBJ2-5; 10 bases are shared with TRBD1. Germline CDR1 reads MNHNS; CDR2 reads SASEGT. This CDR3 is built from 15 residues. Trimming took 7 bases from V and 5 from J; bases not matched to a gene: 10. DNA for the CDR3: TGTGCCAGCAATCCCTCCGGGACAGGGGACGAGACCCAGTACTTC. Translated: CASNPSGTGDETQYF.

CDR3 amino acids: CSAPAPRGRSFWHEQYF. CDR3 nucleotide sequence: TGCAGTGCTCCCGCCCCCAGGGGCCGCTCTTTCTGGCACGAGCAGTACTTC. The V call is TRBV20-1, the J call TRBJ2-7, with D possibly TRBD1 on 6 matching bases. From germline, CDR1 is DFQATT and CDR2 SNEGSKA (reference sequence). The CDR3 totals 17 residues. The V and J ends lost 5 bases and 5 bases respectively, with 28 bases between them.

The chain recombines TRBV23-1 with TRBJ2-7, with 11 bases aligning to TRBD1. TRBV23-1 is assigned to the ORF class and has an uncertain function. Losses at the gene ends were 11 bases for V and 3 bases for J; bases not matched to a gene: 18. This CDR3 has 17 residues. CDR3 nucleotides: TGCGCCCGAGCCCGGGGGCCTACCGGGACAGGGGGCTACGAGCAGTACTTC. Translation gives CARARGPTGTGGYEQYF.

The chain uses TRBV7-9 and TRBJ2-4; no definite D call. The CDR3 covers 11 residues. Trimming shortened V by 3 bases and J by 13 bases, and 10 bases separated the two germline ends. CDR1 SEHNR and CDR2 FQNEAQ come from the germline V gene (reference sequence). CDR3 protein: CASSLSQEQYF. The CDR3 DNA reads as TGTGCCAGCAGCTTGTCTCAGGAACAGTACTTC.